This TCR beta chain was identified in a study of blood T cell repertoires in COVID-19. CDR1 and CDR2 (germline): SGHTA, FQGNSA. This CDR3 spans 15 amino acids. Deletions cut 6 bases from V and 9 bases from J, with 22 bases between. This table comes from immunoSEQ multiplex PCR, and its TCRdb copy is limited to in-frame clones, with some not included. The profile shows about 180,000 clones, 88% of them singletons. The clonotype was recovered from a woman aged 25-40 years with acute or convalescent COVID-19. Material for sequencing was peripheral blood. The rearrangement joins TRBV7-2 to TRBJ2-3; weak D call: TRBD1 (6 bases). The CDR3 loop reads CASRRSVGARETQYF. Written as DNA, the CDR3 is TGTGCCAGCAGAAGATCCGTGGGGGCTCGGGAAACGCAGTATTTT.